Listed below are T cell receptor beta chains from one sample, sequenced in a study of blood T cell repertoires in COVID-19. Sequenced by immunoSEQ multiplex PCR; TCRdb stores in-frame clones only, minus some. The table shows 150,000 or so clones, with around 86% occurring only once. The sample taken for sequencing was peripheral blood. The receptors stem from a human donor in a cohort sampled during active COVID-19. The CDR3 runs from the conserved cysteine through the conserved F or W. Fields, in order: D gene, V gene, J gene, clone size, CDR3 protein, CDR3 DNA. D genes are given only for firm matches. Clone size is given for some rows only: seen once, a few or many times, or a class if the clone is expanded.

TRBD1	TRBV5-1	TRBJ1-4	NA	CASSLLGQAANEKLFF	TGCGCCAGCAGCTTACTGGGACAGGCGGCTAATGAAAAACTGTTTTTT
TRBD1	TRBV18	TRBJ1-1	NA	CASSRQGANTEAFF	TGTGCCAGCTCTCGGCAGGGGGCGAACACTGAAGCTTTCTTT
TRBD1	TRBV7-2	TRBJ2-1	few	CASSPGDRRTYNEQFF	TGTGCCAGCAGCCCCGGGGACAGGCGAACCTACAATGAGCAGTTCTTC
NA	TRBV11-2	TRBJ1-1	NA	CASSRGFQNTEAFF	TGTGCCAGCAGCCGGGGTTTTCAGAACACTGAAGCTTTCTTT
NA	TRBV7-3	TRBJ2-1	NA	CASSLFAGIGNEQFF	TGTGCCAGCAGCTTGTTTGCCGGGATTGGCAATGAGCAGTTCTTC
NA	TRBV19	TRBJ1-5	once	CASSIPRGRNQPQHF	TGTGCCAGTAGTATACCCAGGGGCAGGAATCAGCCCCAGCATTTT
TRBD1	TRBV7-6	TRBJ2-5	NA	CASSLAGTDQETQYF	TGTGCCAGCAGCTTAGCCGGGACAGATCAAGAGACCCAGTACTTC
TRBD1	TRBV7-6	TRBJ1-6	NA	CASSLAGQGVGSPLHF	TGTGCCAGCAGCTTAGCGGGACAGGGGGTAGGCTCACCCCTCCACTTT
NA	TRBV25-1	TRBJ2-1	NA	CASTRGPYNEQFF	TGTGCCAGCACAAGGGGTCCCTACAATGAGCAGTTCTTC
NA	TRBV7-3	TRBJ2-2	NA	CASSSLVSGELFF	TGTGCCAGCAGCTCACTAGTGTCCGGGGAGCTGTTTTTT
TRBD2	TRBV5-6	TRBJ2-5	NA	CASAGGAETQYF	TGTGCCAGCGCCGGGGGGGCAGAGACCCAGTACTTC
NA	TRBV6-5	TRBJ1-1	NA	CASSYSEETEAFF	TGTGCCAGCAGTTACTCGGAGGAGACTGAAGCTTTCTTT
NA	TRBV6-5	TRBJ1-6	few	CASSRQNSPLHF	TGTGCCAGCAGTCGACAGAATTCACCCCTCCACTTT
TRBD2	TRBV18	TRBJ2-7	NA	CASSPGLAGGTYEQYF	TGTGCCAGCTCACCGGGACTAGCGGGGGGAACCTACGAGCAGTACTTC
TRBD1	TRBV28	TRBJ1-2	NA	CASSLQGAPYGYTF	TGTGCCAGCAGTTTACAGGGGGCGCCTTATGGCTACACCTTC
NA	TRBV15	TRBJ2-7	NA	CATSRDKSSGEQYF	TGTGCCACCAGCAGAGATAAGAGTAGCGGCGAGCAGTACTTC
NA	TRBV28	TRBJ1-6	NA	CASSMNSPLHF	TGTGCCAGCAGCATGAATTCACCCCTCCACTTT
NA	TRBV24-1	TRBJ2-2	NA	CATSDPGQGRTGELFF	TGTGCCACCAGTGATCCCGGACAAGGAAGGACCGGGGAGCTGTTTTTT
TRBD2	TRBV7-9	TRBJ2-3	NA	CASSLAAGGWTQYF	TGTGCCAGCAGCTTAGCAGCGGGAGGTTGGACGCAGTATTTT
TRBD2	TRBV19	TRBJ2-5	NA	CASSIGLAGATQYF	TGTGCCAGTAGTATCGGACTAGCCGGGGCGACCCAGTACTTC
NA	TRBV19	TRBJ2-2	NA	CASSIAGGSFTGELFF	TGTGCCAGTAGTATAGCAGGGGGGTCCTTCACCGGGGAGCTGTTTTTT
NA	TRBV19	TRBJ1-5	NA	CASISHEVAGNQPQHF	TGTGCCAGTATCTCCCATGAGGTGGCAGGGAATCAGCCCCAGCATTTT
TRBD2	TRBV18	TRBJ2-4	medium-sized	CASSPPSGVAKNIQYF	TGTGCCAGCTCACCACCGAGCGGGGTAGCCAAAAACATTCAGTACTTC
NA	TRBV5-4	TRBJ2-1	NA	CASSLEPQYSEQFF	TGTGCCAGCAGCTTGGAACCCCAGTACAGCGAGCAGTTCTTC
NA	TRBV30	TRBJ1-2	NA	CAGQGQTNYGYTF	TGTGCCGGACAAGGACAGACAAACTATGGCTACACCTTC
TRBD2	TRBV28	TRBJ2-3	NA	CASSFLAGGDTQYF	TGTGCCAGCAGTTTTCTAGCGGGAGGGGATACGCAGTATTTT
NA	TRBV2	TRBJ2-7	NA	CASRGGTVFHEQYF	TGTGCCTCCCGAGGAGGGACAGTATTCCACGAGCAGTACTTC
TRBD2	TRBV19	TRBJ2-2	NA	CASRKLAGQNTGELFF	TGTGCCAGTAGGAAACTAGCGGGGCAGAACACCGGGGAGCTGTTTTTT